The entry that follows covers one TCR beta chain sequence. The data were taken from a study of OX40 agonist ivuxolimab in advanced cancers. Overall study context: A diagnosis of hepatocellular carcinoma, melanoma, renal cell or head and neck cancer was present in dose-escalation patients.

Sequencing used immunoSEQ multiplex PCR; TCRdb keeps in-frame clones, though not all of them. The sample has 74,000 or so clones, 85% to 95% seen once. The germline CDR1 and CDR2 sequences are MDHEN and SYDVKM. With 4 bases clipped from V and 5 bases from J, the junction kept 14 bases outside the gene matches. The CDR3 sequence is 18 residues long. The V gene is TRBV28, the J gene TRBJ2-6, with TRBD1 identical over 7 bases. The source was CD4+ or CD8+ T cells sorted from blood, collected in a trial of the OX40 agonist ivuxolimab. The sequence was obtained from an adult with an advanced solid tumor such as melanoma, head and neck, liver or kidney cancer. CDR3 DNA sequence: TGTGCCAGCAGTTCCGGGTCAGGGGGAACTTATAGGGCCAACGTCCTGACTTTC. This gives the protein CASSSGSGGTYRANVLTF.